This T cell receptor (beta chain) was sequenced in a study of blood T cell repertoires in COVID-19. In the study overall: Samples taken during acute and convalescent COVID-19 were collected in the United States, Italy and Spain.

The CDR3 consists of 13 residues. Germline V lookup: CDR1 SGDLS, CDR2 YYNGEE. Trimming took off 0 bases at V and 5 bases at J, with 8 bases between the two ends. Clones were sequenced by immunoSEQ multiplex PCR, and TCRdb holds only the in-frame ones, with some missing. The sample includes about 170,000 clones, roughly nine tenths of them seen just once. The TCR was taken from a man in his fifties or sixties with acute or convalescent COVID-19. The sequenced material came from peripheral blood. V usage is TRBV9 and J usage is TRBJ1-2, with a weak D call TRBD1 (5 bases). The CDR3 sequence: CASSVEGTYGYTF. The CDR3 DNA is TGTGCCAGCAGCGTAGAAGGGACTTATGGCTACACCTTC.